This TCR beta chain was recorded in a study of T cells in Graves' hyperthyroidism and ophthalmopathy. Disease duration was under 3 months in the ophthalmopathy patients, who also had a Clinical Activity Score of at least 3 and a NOSPECS grade of at least 4. V was cut by 2 bases and J by 4 bases, with 21 bases left in between. The CDR3 is 17 amino acids. Germline V gene lookup returns CDR1 SGHDT and CDR2 YYEEEE. RNA transcripts yielded amplified TCR beta CDR3 regions. First-round RT-PCR targeting the TCR CDR3 was performed with the HTBI primer set. TCRdb itself ran the multiplex PCR reads through MiXCR, one entry per CDR3 protein. The repertoire consists of roughly 520,000 distinct CDR3 sequences, with roughly a quarter occurring once and the leading ten covering approximately 10%.

What was sequenced was blood. This sequence originates from a woman aged 25 to 39 with Graves' ophthalmopathy. The chain employs TRBV5-6 and TRBJ2-5; no clear D. CDR3 nucleotides: TGTGCCAGCAGCTTACGTTTGGCAGAAACAGTAGGAGAGACCCAGTACTTC. This sequence encodes CASSLRLAETVGETQYF.